The rows below give T cell receptor beta chains drawn from one sample of a study of T cell responses to AZD1222 COVID-19 vaccine. Method: immunoSEQ multiplex PCR; TCRdb's copy keeps in-frame clones and lacks some. The sample lists roughly 140,000 clones; around 89% were seen once. Material: peripheral blood, obtained on day 0 of AZD1222 vaccination. The receptors stem from an adult in good health. The CDR3 runs from the conserved cysteine through the conserved F or W. D genes are given only for firm matches. Some rows mark clone size as missing; the rest say once, few, many or name a class of expanded clone.

TGTGCCTGGGGACAGGGAGAGACCGGGGAGCTGTTTTTT,CAWGQGETGELFF,once,13,TRBJ2-2,TRBV30,TRBD1
TGTGCCAGCAGTTACGGAATAACAGGGTATCGTGGCTACACCTTC,CASSYGITGYRGYTF,.,15,TRBJ1-2,TRBV6-5,.
TGTGCCAGCAGCAAAAGGACAGCTATGAACACCGGGGAGCTGTTTTTT,CASSKRTAMNTGELFF,.,16,TRBJ2-2,TRBV21-1,.
TGTGCCACCAGTCGGACAGGGGGAGATACGCAGTATTTT,CATSRTGGDTQYF,.,13,TRBJ2-3,TRBV24-1,TRBD1
TGTGCCAGCAGCTTGGAACCAGTCACCCACGAGCAGTACTTC,CASSLEPVTHEQYF,.,14,TRBJ2-7,TRBV5-4,.
TGTGCCAATGGTGGACAGACTAACTATGGCTACACCTTC,CANGGQTNYGYTF,.,13,TRBJ1-2,TRBV19,.
TGTGCCAGCACCACCCGGGACAGGGGGCCTAGGTACTCTGGAAACACCATATATTTT,CASTTRDRGPRYSGNTIYF,.,19,TRBJ1-3,TRBV5-5,TRBD1
TGCGCCAGCAGCCAAGAGGGCCTTAGCGAGCAGTTCTTC,CASSQEGLSEQFF,.,13,TRBJ2-1,TRBV4-3,.
TGTGCCAGCAGGGTCCTGGGGCAGGGGGCCTACGAGCAGTACTTC,CASRVLGQGAYEQYF,.,15,TRBJ2-7,TRBV28,TRBD1
TGTGCCAGCAGCTTAGAGCGGACGGGAAACACTGAAGCTTTCTTT,CASSLERTGNTEAFF,.,15,TRBJ1-1,TRBV7-2,.
TGCGCCAGCAGCCAAGTGGGAGGGACTGAAGCTTTCTTT,CASSQVGGTEAFF,.,13,TRBJ1-1,TRBV4-3,.
TGTGCCAGCAGGAAACATGGCCTGGGGGGCTACACCTTC,CASRKHGLGGYTF,.,13,TRBJ1-2,TRBV6-5,.
TGTGCCAGCAGCCACCGTCGGGACCCCCCCCTCTTCGACACTGAAGCTTTCTTT,CASSHRRDPPLFDTEAFF,few,18,TRBJ1-1,TRBV3-1/TRBV3-2,.
TGTGCCAGCAGCCCGTTGGCGGGAGGGCTGAATGAGCAGTTCTTC,CASSPLAGGLNEQFF,.,15,TRBJ2-1,TRBV7-3,TRBD2
TGTGCCAGTAGTAGGGACAGGGGGTTAGCCAAAAACATTCAGTACTTC,CASSRDRGLAKNIQYF,.,16,TRBJ2-4,TRBV19,TRBD1
TGTGCCAGCAGCCGCCTAGCGACCTACGAGCAGTACTTC,CASSRLATYEQYF,.,13,TRBJ2-7,TRBV3-1/TRBV3-2,.
TGTGCCTGGAGTGAGGGCATGGAGACCCAGTACTTC,CAWSEGMETQYF,.,12,TRBJ2-5,TRBV30,.
TGCGCCAGCAAGGGGGAACTAGCGGACAATGAGCAGTTCTTC,CASKGELADNEQFF,.,14,TRBJ2-1,TRBV5-1,TRBD2
TGCGCCAGCAGCTGGACCCCAGGCAGCAGCGATGTTAACTATGGCTACACCTTC,CASSWTPGSSDVNYGYTF,.,18,TRBJ1-2,TRBV4-1,.
TGTGCCACCAGCAGAGATCGGGTGGCGGCAGCTTTCTTT,CATSRDRVAAAFF,.,13,TRBJ1-1,TRBV15,.
TGCGCCAGCAGCCAAGGGCGCAGGCGTTATAGCAATCAGCCCCAGCATTTT,CASSQGRRRYSNQPQHF,.,17,TRBJ1-5,TRBV4-1,.
TGTGCCAGCAGCTTCAGGGGATCCTCTGGAAACACCATATATTTT,CASSFRGSSGNTIYF,.,15,TRBJ1-3,TRBV11-3,.
TGTGCCAGCAGCCCGACGGGACTCGCGGTCTCTGGAAACACCATATATTTT,CASSPTGLAVSGNTIYF,.,17,TRBJ1-3,TRBV11-2,.
TGTGCCAGCAGTTACTCAGTGACTAGCGGGAGGAATGAGCAGTTCTTC,CASSYSVTSGRNEQFF,.,16,TRBJ2-1,TRBV6-2/TRBV6-3,TRBD2
TGTGCCTGGACCCTGGGTCAAATATATGGCTACACCTTC,CAWTLGQIYGYTF,.,13,TRBJ1-2,TRBV30,.
TGTGCCAGCAGCTTAGGCGCGGTGCAGGACAATGAGCAGTTCTTC,CASSLGAVQDNEQFF,.,15,TRBJ2-1,TRBV7-2,.
TGTGCCAGCAGTTTGAGCTACCCGAACACCGGGGAGCTGTTTTTT,CASSLSYPNTGELFF,.,15,TRBJ2-2,TRBV27,.
TGTGCCAGCAGCCCCGTCACTAGGGCCAATGAGCAGTTCTTC,CASSPVTRANEQFF,.,14,TRBJ2-1,TRBV5-6,.
TGTGCCAGCAGTTTATTGGGAGGTCTAGCTTTCTTT,CASSLLGGLAFF,.,12,TRBJ1-1,TRBV12-3/TRBV12-4,.
TGTGCCAGCAGCTTGGTAGGGAGGACTGAAGCTTTCTTT,CASSLVGRTEAFF,.,13,TRBJ1-1,TRBV5-6,.
TGTGCCAGCAGCTTGTTCGCCAGGGGCGGAACCTCCGGGGCCAACGTCCTGACTTTC,CASSLFARGGTSGANVLTF,.,19,TRBJ2-6,TRBV5-6,.
TGTGCCAGCAGCCCTCGACGGGGGTCCTCGGGGGGTGAGCAGTTCTTC,CASSPRRGSSGGEQFF,once,16,TRBJ2-1,TRBV4-2,TRBD2
TGTGCCGCGGGGGGGGGCGGCACAGATACGCAGTATTTT,CAAGGGGTDTQYF,.,13,TRBJ2-3,TRBV9,TRBD2
TGTGCCAGCAGCTGGGGACAGGGGGAGAATGGCTACACCTTC,CASSWGQGENGYTF,.,14,TRBJ1-2,TRBV7-9,TRBD1
TGTGCCAGCTCCCCCTCACGACAGGGGGACCCTGAAGCTTTCTTT,CASSPSRQGDPEAFF,.,15,TRBJ1-1,TRBV6-5,TRBD1
TGTGCCAGCAGTTACGGGGGACTGGCTGAAGCTTTCTTT,CASSYGGLAEAFF,.,13,TRBJ1-1,TRBV6-2/TRBV6-3,.
TGCGCCAGCAGCTTGGGTGGTAGCGGGCCTTCCTACGAGCAGTACTTC,CASSLGGSGPSYEQYF,.,16,TRBJ2-7,TRBV5-1,TRBD2
TGTGCCAGCAGCTTAATATCCGTGAGTGAGCAGTTCTTC,CASSLISVSEQFF,.,13,TRBJ2-1,TRBV5-6,.
TGTGCCAGCAGTGTGACAGGGAACACTGAAGCTTTCTTT,CASSVTGNTEAFF,.,13,TRBJ1-1,TRBV25-1,.
TGTGCCAGCAGCTTGGTCACTAGCGGGGCCCATGAGCAGTTCTTC,CASSLVTSGAHEQFF,once,15,TRBJ2-1,TRBV5-4,TRBD2
TGTGCCAGCAGCCAAGAGTGGGGGGGGCTTTCTTGGAACACCATATATTTT,CASSQEWGGLSWNTIYF,.,17,TRBJ1-3,TRBV4-2,.
TGTGCCAGCAGCCAAGGACTAGCGGGAGGGCCAAGAGATACGCAGTATTTT,CASSQGLAGGPRDTQYF,.,17,TRBJ2-3,TRBV3-1/TRBV3-2,TRBD2
TGCGCCAGCAGCCAAGATCCTAGGAGAGCGCCCTACAATGAGCAGTTCTTC,CASSQDPRRAPYNEQFF,.,17,TRBJ2-1,TRBV4-3,.
TGTGCCAGCAGTCCGGGACAGGGAGTTGGCTACACCTTC,CASSPGQGVGYTF,.,13,TRBJ1-2,TRBV6-6,TRBD1
TGTGCTAGCAGCTTAGGTACCAGGGCAGACAAAGAGACCCAGTACTTC,CASSLGTRADKETQYF,.,16,TRBJ2-5,TRBV7-7,.
TGTGCCAGCAGCTCGGGACAGGGATTAGATACGCAGTATTTT,CASSSGQGLDTQYF,.,14,TRBJ2-3,TRBV5-5,TRBD1
TGTGCCAGCTCGCGTCTAGCGGGAGTTCAAGAGACCCAGTACTTC,CASSRLAGVQETQYF,.,15,TRBJ2-5,TRBV18,TRBD2
TGTGCCAGCAGCTTAGACACAGGACATTCACCCCTCCACTTT,CASSLDTGHSPLHF,.,14,TRBJ1-6,TRBV7-6,.
TGTGCCAGCAGCTTGGGTCCGGGGGCCGGGGAGCTGTTTTTT,CASSLGPGAGELFF,.,14,TRBJ2-2,TRBV5-6,.
TGTGCCAGCAGCTTATCCACTTGGGGCTTGGGGTCCGGAAACACCATATATTTT,CASSLSTWGLGSGNTIYF,.,18,TRBJ1-3,TRBV7-2,.
TGTGCCAGCGGGGGGAAGGGCGCGAACTATGGCTACACCTTC,CASGGKGANYGYTF,.,14,TRBJ1-2,TRBV6-6,.
TGTGCCAGCAGCCAAGTTAAAGGGAACACCGGGGAGCTGTTTTTT,CASSQVKGNTGELFF,.,15,TRBJ2-2,TRBV14,.
TGTGCCAGCAGGGGCCCCGGAGAGGAGCAGTACTTC,CASRGPGEEQYF,.,12,TRBJ2-7,TRBV2,.
TGTGCCAGCAGTTTGTTGGGGTATGGCTACACCTTC,CASSLLGYGYTF,few,12,TRBJ1-2,TRBV12-3/TRBV12-4,.
TGTGCCAGCAGCGAAGGGGGGGCAGCGGTGCGTGAAGCTTTCTTT,CASSEGGAAVREAFF,.,15,TRBJ1-1,TRBV7-9,.
TGTGCCAGCAGCCTCCTTAGGGGCTACGAGCAGTACTTC,CASSLLRGYEQYF,.,13,TRBJ2-7,TRBV11-3,.
TGTGCCAGCAGTGATCAGGCAGGGCACCTCTACACCTTC,CASSDQAGHLYTF,.,13,TRBJ1-2,TRBV2,.